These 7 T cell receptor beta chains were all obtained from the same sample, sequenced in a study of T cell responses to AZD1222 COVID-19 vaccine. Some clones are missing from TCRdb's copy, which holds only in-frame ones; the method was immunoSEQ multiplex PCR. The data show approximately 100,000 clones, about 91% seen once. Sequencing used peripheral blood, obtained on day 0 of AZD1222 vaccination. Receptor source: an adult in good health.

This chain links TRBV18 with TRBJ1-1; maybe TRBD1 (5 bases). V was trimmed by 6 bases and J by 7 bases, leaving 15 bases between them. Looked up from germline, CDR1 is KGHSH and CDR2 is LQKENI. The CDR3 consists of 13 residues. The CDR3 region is CASSLQRQHEAFF. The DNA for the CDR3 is TGTGCCAGCTCCCTGCAAAGACAGCATGAAGCTTTCTTT.

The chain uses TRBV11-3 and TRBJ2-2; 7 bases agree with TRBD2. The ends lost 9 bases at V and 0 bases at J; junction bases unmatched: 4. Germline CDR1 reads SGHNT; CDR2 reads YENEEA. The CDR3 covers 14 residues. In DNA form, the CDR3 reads TGTGCCAGTCGAGCGGGATCGAACACCGGGGAGCTGTTTTTT. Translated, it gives CASRAGSNTGELFF.

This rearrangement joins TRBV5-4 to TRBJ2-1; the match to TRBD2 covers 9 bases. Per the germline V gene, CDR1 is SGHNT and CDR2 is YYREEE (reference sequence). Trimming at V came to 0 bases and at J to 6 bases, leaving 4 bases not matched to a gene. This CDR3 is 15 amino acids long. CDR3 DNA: TGTGCCAGCAGCTTGGGACTAGCGGTAGGCAATGAGCAGTTCTTC. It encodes CASSLGLAVGNEQFF.

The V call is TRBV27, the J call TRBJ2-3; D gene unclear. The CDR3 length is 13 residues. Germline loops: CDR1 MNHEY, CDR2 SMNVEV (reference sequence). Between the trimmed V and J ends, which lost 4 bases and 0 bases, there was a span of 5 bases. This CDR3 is CASSYSSTDTQYF. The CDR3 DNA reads TGTGCCAGCAGTTATTCAAGCACAGATACGCAGTATTTT.

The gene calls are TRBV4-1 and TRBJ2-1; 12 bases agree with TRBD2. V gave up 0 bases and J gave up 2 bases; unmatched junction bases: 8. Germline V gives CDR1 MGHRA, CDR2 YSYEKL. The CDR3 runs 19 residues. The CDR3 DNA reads TGCGCCAGCAGCCAAGATGTCTGGACTAGCGGGAACCCCTACAATGAGCAGTTCTTC. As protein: CASSQDVWTSGNPYNEQFF.

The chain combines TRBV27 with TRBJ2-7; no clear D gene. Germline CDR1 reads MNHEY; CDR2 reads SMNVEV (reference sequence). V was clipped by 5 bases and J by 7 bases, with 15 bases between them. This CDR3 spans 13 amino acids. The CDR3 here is CASSPRTMGEQYF. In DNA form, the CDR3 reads TGTGCCAGCAGTCCTAGGACCATGGGAGAGCAGTACTTC.

The CDR3 loop reads CANRRQGCPKLPSTNEKLFF. The CDR3 DNA reads TGTGCCAACCGGCGACAGGGTTGCCCAAAGCTCCCTTCAACTAATGAAAAACTGTTTTTT. The chain has TRBV24-1 and TRBJ1-4, with TRBD1 matching 7 bases. The CDR3 length is 20 residues. The V and J ends lost 11 bases and 0 bases, in that order; junction bases with no gene match: 23. Germline V gene lookup returns CDR1 KGHDR and CDR2 SFDVKD.